This entry features one T cell receptor (beta chain) sequence. No antigen is known for it. One base away there is no much larger clone; base qualities are not given. The CDR3 goes from the cysteine to the phenylalanine over 15 residues. The read is trimmed to its CDR3 DNA, 45 bases read in frame from base 1. Trimming at the junction amounts to 0 bases on V and 0 bases on J, and the germline ends lie 11 bases apart. CDR1 and CDR2 were assigned from the germline V gene (reference sequence) as GTSNPN and SVGIG. In total, 666 healthy bone marrow donors made up the cohort. All cohort members were sampled while nominally healthy, although unrecorded immune exposures were likely present. The donor tested CMV seronegative, placing the donor among the roughly 350 seronegative members of the cohort. Each donor provided a peripheral blood sample, and peripheral blood mononuclear cells were used for TCR beta sequencing. The Qiagen DNeasy Blood Extraction Kit was used to extract genomic DNA from the blood cell samples.

This entry belongs to a study of cytomegalovirus exposure and HLA in healthy donors (dated by TCRdb to the late 2010s). Describing the broader study: In an earlier analysis of under 600 of the donors, around 300 Gb of sequence data and 100 million or so unique TCR beta sequences from 150 million to 200 million T cells were reported. An early release covering roughly 600 HLA-typed donors comprised approximately 300 gigabases of sequencing data and 65 million to 100 million unique TCR sequences. Of the roughly 420 genotyped donors, 75% to 85% were placed in the genetic ancestry cluster associated with self-reported Caucasian donors. The study was designed to test whether signatures of past pathogen exposure could be identified by cataloging public T cell receptors. The study used immunosequencing to profile the T cell repertoires of several hundred subjects and linked those repertoires to cytomegalovirus serostatus. Besides the first cohort of 550 to 750 subjects, a separate validation cohort made up of some 110 different subjects was used. High-throughput TCR immunosequencing, statistical association of individual TCRs with disease status, and machine learning were combined to predict cytomegalovirus infection status. In a later analysis, previously published TCR beta repertoires from more than 500 donors were re-analyzed and high-resolution HLA genotyping was added so that TCR occurrence patterns could be studied. The later analysis used no new phenotypic data to find candidate immune exposures, relying instead on TCR beta sequences and their occurrence across donors. In an earlier analysis of around 540 of the donors, high-throughput TCR beta sequencing was used to judge whether each TCR beta V gene segment behaved as functional or pseudogenic. Alongside the repertoire data, information on donor age, sex, ethnicity and CMV serostatus was compiled. Genome-wide SNP genotypes for about 65% of the roughly 700 donors were used in a later genetic analysis, which treated that subset as a discovery cohort. All discovery cohort repertoires had been generated using a single sequencing platform. Both class I and class II loci were covered by HLA typing, at four-digit resolution. The number of donors typed differed by locus, with about 629-630 for A, B, C, DRB1 and DQB1, 522 for DQA1, about 610 for DPA1, and approximately 470 for DPB1. Four to six DR-DQ haplotypes were handled as single units for association and clustering, since linkage in the cohort was strong. Across some 400 genotyped donors of the cohort, an average of about 240,000 unique TCR beta nucleotide sequences per donor were sequenced, and around 20% of those sequences were non-productive. Paper-wide results and their limitations: Sequencing depth was assumed to be roughly uniform across donors in the presence/absence analyses, though that assumption may not hold. Broadly in line with IMGT annotations, most TCR beta V segments showed up in productive rearrangements about 87% or about 30% of the time in an earlier analysis of approximately 640 of the donors. According to a later genetic analysis, donors in an Asian-associated ancestry cluster had fewer N-insertions in productive TCRs than the roughly 660-donor mean. According to the authors, the approach could potentially be generalized to other disease states and immunological phenotypes. Compared with equally common non-associated chains, HLA-associated TCR beta chains in a later analysis were more clonally expanded and had lower generation probabilities. Most TCR sequences were observed very rarely across donors, whereas some public TCRs were present in many individuals. In this cohort, only TCR beta chains were sequenced, and detectable features were limited by the absence of alpha or paired-chain data. The classifier was reported to diagnose cytomegalovirus status with high specificity and sensitivity in both the original cohort and the validation cohort. The 87-base-pair reads could not distinguish some IMGT-functional V segments, including TRBV6-2 and TRBV6-3, so those segments were excluded. HLA typing was unavailable for some donors at each locus, so association tests used only the typed subset. At a false discovery rate of 0.05, a later analysis linked under 20,000 TCR beta sequences to specific HLA alleles. Correlated functional status among segregating V segments might reflect linkage disequilibrium, but an unknown experimental factor could not be ruled out. CMV serostatus was the only immune exposure information available for the cohort. Most CMV-associated TCR beta chains appeared to be HLA-restricted in a later analysis, and the HLA associations seemed to be driven largely by CMV exposure. A later genetic analysis associated a missense DCLRE1C variant with V-gene and J-gene trimming of TCR beta chains, and an independent cohort replicated the association. A further reported finding was that TCR beta sequences accurately predicted the HLA-A and HLA-B alleles for most subjects in the first cohort. In vitro tests confirmed that a few of the cytomegalovirus-associated TCR beta chains recognize cytomegalovirus antigens. According to a later analysis, parvovirus B19, influenza, CMV and Epstein-Barr virus appeared linked to several top co-occurrence clusters. In a later analysis, the rate of TCR association differed among HLA loci, with DRB1 alleles having the most associated TCRs and HLA-C alleles having the fewest. A cluster of highly shared sequence variants was judged likely to be a technical artifact of the sequencing pipeline. The study gave a list of 150 to 200 TCR beta chains associated with cytomegalovirus. The earlier analysis of 587 of the donors excluded roughly 17 rarely observed V segments, including chromosome 9 orphons, because counts were too low. Strong co-occurrence of HLA alleles, especially DR and DQ, made assigning TCR associations to individual alleles difficult.

The library was made by the immunoSEQ multiplex PCR assay. A mixture of 60 forward primers for TCR Vbeta segments and 13 reverse primers for TCR Jbeta segments was used in the multiplex PCR. Amplification of the CDR3 region of rearranged TCR beta genes was performed with a multiplex PCR assay on genomic DNA. The Illumina HiSeq System was used to sequence the amplified TCR beta libraries as 87-base-pair reads. The original methods were these. Across the 640 or so repertoires, a later analysis counted 75 million to 90 million unique TCR beta chains, around 10 million of which were shared by at least two donors. To remove PCR and sequencing errors, raw reads were error-corrected and collapsed into unique sequences using a nearest-neighbor algorithm that merged closely related sequences. Alignment of CDR3 sequences to IMGT reference sequences was used to assign V, D and J gene segments. Each retained sequence needed at least a six-nucleotide match to both a V gene segment and a J gene segment. A rearrangement counted as productive if the CDR3 had no stop codons and remained in frame with V and J, and every other rearrangement counted as non-productive. Following IMGT convention, CDR3 was defined as the stretch from the second conserved V-encoded cysteine to the conserved J-encoded phenylalanine. The earlier analysis of 587 of the donors excluded any sequence lacking an unambiguous match to a single V gene segment. An earlier analysis of over 450 of the donors classified V segments as functional when productive rearrangements were above 56.7% and as segregating when the standard deviation between donors was above 5%. To diagnose cytomegalovirus status from the catalog of TCR beta chain sequences, a statistical classification framework was built. V and J gene assignment, in a later analysis, came from comparing TCR nucleotide sequences with IMGT/GENE-DB human TR gene sequences. A later analysis assigned CDR3 sequences and most-parsimonious VDJ recombination scenarios with the TCRdist pipeline. In a later analysis, every TCR beta chain was defined by the combination of its CDR3 amino acid sequence and its V-gene family, and reads without a unique V-gene family were dropped. As a way to deal with suspected cross-contamination and a sequencing artifact, a later analysis dropped 640 or so nucleotide sequences that were highly shared and had low generation probability. In a later analysis, a clonal expansion index was calculated for each public chain from normalized within-repertoire ranks of inferred template counts. Generation probabilities in a later analysis came from a VDJ recombination model fitted to out-of-frame rearrangements, and those results were checked against IGoR. Hypergeometric tests were used in a later analysis to score TCR-TCR, TCR-HLA and TCR-CMV co-occurrence, with a repertoire-size bias correction applied to the TCR pairs. A later analysis estimated false discovery rates by permuting HLA or CMV assignments 20 times. In a later analysis, co-occurring TCRs were grouped with DBSCAN, and TCRdist sequence similarity was added when clustering was performed within HLA-allele-positive subsets. Repertoires with fewer than 30,000 or more than 120,000 public chains were left out of co-occurrence clustering, as were about 5 repertoires with anomalous nucleotide sharing. The table comes from immuneACCESS by way of TCRdb, which keeps in-frame sequences with V and J called. Part of the clones is missing from these tables; in studies checked, under half for an unresolved V gene and the rest for unknown reasons. V and J calls and clone size are copied from that table; D and trimming were computed from the DNA. The sample data list over 150,000 clones, and roughly 79% of these were observed just once. Less than 3.5% of the sample goes to the ten largest clones.

Sequences were obtained from PBMCs. This receptor chain uses TRBV30 and TRBJ1-2; too little of a D gene remains to name it. This clonotype was obtained from a man aged 18 to 30 in good health and CMV-seronegative. The DNA sequence follows: TGTGCCTGGAGTGTGGCAGGAGGAGCTAACTATGGCTACACCTTC. This gives the protein CAWSVAGGANYGYTF.